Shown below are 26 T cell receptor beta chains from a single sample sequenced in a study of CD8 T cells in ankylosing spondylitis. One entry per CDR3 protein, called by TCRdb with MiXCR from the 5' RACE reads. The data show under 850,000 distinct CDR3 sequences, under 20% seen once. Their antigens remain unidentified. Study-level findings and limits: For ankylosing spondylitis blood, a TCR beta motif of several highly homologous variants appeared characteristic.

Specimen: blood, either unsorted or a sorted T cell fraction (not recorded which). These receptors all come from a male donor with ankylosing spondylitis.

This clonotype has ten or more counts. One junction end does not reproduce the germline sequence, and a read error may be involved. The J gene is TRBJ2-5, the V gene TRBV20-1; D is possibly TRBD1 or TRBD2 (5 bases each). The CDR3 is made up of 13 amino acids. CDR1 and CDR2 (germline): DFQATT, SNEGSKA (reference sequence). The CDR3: CSARGWDHETQYF. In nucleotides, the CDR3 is TGCAGTGCTAGAGGATGGGACCATGAGACCCAGTACTTC.

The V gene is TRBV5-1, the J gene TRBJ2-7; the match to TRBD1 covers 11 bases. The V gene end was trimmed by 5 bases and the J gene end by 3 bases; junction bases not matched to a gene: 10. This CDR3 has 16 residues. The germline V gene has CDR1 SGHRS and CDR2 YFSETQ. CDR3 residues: CASRFSPGTGGYEQYF. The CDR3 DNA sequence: TGCGCCAGCAGGTTTTCCCCCGGGACAGGGGGCTACGAGCAGTACTTC.

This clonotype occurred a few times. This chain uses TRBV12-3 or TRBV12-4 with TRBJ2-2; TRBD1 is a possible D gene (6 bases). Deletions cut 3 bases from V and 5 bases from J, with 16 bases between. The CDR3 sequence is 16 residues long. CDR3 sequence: CASSFLGPRGTGELFF. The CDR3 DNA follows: TGTGCCAGCAGTTTTCTCGGTCCCAGGGGTACCGGGGAGCTGTTTTTT.

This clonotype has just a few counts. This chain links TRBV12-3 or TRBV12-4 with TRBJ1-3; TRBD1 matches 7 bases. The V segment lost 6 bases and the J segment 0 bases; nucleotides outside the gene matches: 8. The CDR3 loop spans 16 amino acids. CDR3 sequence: CASRPKDRFSGNTIYF. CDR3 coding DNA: TGTGCCAGCAGACCCAAGGACAGGTTCTCTGGAAACACCATATATTTT.

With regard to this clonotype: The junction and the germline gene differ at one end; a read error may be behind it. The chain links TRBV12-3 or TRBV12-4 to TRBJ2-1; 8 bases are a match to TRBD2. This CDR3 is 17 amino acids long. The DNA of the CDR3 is TGTGCCTGCAGTGGGCGGGAGGTCCCTAGGGGGTCCAATGAGCAGTTCTTC. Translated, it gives CACSGREVPRGSNEQFF.

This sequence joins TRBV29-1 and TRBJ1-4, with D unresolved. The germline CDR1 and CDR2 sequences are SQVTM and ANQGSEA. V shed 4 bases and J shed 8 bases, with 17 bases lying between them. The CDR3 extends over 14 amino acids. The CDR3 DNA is TGCAGCGTTGTCTTGGCAGCCGCACAGGAAAAACTGTTTTTT. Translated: CSVVLAAAQEKLFF.

The CDR3, as DNA: TGCAGCGCCAGAACAGGGAATTACGAGCAGTACTTC. Translating gives CSARTGNYEQYF. The rearrangement joins TRBV29-1 to TRBJ2-7, with D possibly TRBD1 on 6 matching bases. Per germline, CDR1 SQVTM and CDR2 ANQGSEA. The CDR3 sequence is 12 residues long. V lost 7 bases to trimming and J lost 4 bases, with 14 bases between them.

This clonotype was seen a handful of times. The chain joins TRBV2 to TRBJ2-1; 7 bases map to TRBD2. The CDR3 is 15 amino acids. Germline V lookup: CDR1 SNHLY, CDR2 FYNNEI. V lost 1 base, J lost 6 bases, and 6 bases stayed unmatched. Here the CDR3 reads CASSEGGPGGNEQFF. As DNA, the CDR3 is TGTGCCAGCAGTGAAGGAGGGCCGGGGGGCAATGAGCAGTTCTTC.

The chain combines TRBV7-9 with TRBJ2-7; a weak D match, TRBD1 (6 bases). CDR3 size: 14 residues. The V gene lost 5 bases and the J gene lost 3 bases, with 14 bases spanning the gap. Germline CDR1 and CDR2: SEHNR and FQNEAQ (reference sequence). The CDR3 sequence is CASSPKTGGYEQYF. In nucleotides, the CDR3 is TGTGCCAGCAGCCCCAAGACAGGAGGCTACGAGCAGTACTTC.

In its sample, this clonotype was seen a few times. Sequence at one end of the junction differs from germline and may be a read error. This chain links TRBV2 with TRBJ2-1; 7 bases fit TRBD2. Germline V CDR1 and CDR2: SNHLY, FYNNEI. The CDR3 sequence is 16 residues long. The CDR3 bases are TGTGCCAGCAGCGAAGGTCGGGGAGGGCGTTACAATGAGCAGTTCTTC. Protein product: CASSEGRGGRYNEQFF.

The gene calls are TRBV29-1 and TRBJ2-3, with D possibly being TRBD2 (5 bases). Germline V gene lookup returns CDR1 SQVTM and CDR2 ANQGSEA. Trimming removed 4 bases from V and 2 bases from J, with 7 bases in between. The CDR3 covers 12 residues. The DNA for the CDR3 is TGCAGCGTTGCGGAGGTCACAGATACGCAGTATTTT. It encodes CSVAEVTDTQYF.

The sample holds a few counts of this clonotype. The CDR3 is CASSLAGGELFF. The CDR3 DNA reads TGTGCCAGCAGCTTAGCGGGAGGGGAGCTGTTTTTT. The V call is TRBV25-1, the J call TRBJ2-2, with 8 bases identical to TRBD2. CDR1 is MGHDK, CDR2 SYGVNS, per germline. J lost 8 bases, V lost 6 bases, and 2 bases had no gene match. The CDR3 loop spans 12 amino acids.

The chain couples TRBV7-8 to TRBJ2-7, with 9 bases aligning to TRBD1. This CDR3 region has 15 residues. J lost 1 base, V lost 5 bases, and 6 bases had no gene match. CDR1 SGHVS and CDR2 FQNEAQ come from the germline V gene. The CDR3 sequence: CASSLHRGPSYEQYF. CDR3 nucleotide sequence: TGTGCCAGCAGCCTCCACAGGGGGCCATCCTACGAGCAGTACTTC.

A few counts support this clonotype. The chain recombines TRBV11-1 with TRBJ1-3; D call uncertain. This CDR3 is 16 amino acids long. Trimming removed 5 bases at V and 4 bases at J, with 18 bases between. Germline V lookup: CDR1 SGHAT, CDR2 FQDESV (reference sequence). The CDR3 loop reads CASSRQTNLAGNTIYF. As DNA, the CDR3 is TGTGCCAGCAGCCGGCAAACGAACCTCGCCGGAAACACCATATATTTT.

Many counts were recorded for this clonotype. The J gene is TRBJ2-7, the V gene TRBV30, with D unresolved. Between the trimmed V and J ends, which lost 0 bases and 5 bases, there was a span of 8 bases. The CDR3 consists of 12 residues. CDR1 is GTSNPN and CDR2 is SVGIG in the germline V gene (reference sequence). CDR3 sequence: CAWSVKGNEQYF. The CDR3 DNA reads TGTGCCTGGAGTGTAAAGGGTAACGAGCAGTACTTC.

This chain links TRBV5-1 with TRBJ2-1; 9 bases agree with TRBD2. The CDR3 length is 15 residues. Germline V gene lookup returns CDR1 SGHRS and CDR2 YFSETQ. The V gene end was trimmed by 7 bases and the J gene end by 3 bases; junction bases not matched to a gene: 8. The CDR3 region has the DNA TGCGCCAGCGGTACCGGGACTAGCAACTACAATGAGCAGTTCTTC. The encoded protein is CASGTGTSNYNEQFF.

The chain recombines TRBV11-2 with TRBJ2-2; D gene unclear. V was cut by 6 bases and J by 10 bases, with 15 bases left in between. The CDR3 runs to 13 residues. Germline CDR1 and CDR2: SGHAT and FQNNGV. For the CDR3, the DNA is TGTGCCAGCAGTCCACCTTTAGGCAAGGAGCTGTTTTTT. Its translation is CASSPPLGKELFF.

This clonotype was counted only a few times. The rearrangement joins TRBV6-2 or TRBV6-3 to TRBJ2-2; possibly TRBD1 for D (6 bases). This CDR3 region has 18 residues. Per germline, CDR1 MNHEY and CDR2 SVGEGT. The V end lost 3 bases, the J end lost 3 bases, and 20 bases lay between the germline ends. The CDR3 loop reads CASSYGLLGAYHTGELFF. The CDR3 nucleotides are TGTGCCAGCAGTTATGGTCTCCTGGGGGCATACCACACCGGGGAGCTGTTTTTT.

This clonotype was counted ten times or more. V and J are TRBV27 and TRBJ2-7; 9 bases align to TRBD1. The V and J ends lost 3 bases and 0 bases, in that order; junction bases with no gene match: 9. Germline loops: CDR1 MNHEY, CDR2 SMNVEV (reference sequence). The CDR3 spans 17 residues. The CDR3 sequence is CASSFLPGQGLSYEQYF. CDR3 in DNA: TGTGCCAGCAGTTTCCTTCCGGGACAGGGCCTCTCCTACGAGCAGTACTTC.

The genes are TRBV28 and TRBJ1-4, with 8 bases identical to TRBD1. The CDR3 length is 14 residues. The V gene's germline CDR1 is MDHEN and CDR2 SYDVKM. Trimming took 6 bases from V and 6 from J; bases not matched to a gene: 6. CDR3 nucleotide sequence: TGTGCCAGCAGGCCAGGGGGCGCAGATGAAAAACTGTTTTTT. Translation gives CASRPGGADEKLFF.

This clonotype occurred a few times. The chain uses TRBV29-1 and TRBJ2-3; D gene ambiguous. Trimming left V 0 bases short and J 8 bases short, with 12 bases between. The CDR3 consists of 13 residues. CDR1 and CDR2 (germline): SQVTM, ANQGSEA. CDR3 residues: CSVEENSSGTQYF. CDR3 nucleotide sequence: TGCAGCGTTGAAGAGAATTCGTCGGGTACGCAGTATTTT.

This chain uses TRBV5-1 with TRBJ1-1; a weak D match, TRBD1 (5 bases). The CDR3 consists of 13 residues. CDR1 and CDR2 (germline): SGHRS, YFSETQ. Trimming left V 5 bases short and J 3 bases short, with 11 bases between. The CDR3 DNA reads TGCGCCAGCAGACAGCAAGGGGACACTGAAGCTTTCTTT. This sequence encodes CASRQQGDTEAFF.

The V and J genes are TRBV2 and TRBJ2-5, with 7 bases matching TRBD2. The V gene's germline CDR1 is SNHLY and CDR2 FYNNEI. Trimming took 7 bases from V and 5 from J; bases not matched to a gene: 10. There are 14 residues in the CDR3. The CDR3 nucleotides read TGTGCCAGCATGGGTCTAGCGGTACCTGAGACCCAGTACTTC. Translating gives CASMGLAVPETQYF.

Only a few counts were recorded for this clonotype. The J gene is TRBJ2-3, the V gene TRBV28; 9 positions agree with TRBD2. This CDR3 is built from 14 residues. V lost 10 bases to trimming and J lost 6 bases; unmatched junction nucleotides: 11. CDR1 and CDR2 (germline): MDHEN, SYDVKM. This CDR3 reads CAITSGLRRDTQYF. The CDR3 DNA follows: TGTGCCATTACTAGCGGGCTCCGCCGGGATACGCAGTATTTT. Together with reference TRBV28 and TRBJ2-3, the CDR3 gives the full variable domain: DVKVTQSSRYLVKRTGEKVFLECVQDMDHENMFWYRQDPGLGLRLIYFSYDVKMKEKGDIPEGYSVSREKKERFSLILESASTNQTSMYLCAITSGLRRDTQYFGPGTRLTVL.

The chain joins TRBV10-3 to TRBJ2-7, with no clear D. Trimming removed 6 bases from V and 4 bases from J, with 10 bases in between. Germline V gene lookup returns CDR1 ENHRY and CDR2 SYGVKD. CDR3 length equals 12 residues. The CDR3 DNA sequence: TGTGCCATCAGCGTAGACGTATACGAGCAGTACTTC. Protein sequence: CAISVDVYEQYF.

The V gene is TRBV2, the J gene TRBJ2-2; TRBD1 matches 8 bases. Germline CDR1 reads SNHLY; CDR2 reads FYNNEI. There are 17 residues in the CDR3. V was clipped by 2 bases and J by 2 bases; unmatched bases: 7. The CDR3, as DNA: TGTGCCAGCAGTGAACCAGGGGACAGGACTAACACCGGGGAGCTGTTTTTT. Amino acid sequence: CASSEPGDRTNTGELFF.